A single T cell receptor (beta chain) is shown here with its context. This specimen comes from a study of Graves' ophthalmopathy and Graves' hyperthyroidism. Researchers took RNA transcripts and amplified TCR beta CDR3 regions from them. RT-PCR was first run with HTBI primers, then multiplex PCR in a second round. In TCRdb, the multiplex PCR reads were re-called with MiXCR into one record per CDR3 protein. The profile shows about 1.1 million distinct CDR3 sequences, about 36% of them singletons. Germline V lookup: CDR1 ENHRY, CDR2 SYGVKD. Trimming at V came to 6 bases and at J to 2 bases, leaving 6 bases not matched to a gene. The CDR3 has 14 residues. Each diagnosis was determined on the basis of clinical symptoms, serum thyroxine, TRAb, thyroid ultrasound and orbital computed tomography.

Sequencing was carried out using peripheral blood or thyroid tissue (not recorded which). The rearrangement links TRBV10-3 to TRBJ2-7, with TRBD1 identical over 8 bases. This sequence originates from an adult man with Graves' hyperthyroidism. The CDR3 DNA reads TGTGCCATCAGGGGGACAGGACTTGCCTACGAGCAGTACTTC. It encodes CAIRGTGLAYEQYF.